This T cell receptor (beta chain) was sequenced for a study of shared clonotypes between healthy human individuals. Broader study findings: The authors expected sequencing depth to affect clonotype sharing among donors. Sorted-subset sequencing, rarefaction showed, was incomplete despite large depth.

The CDR3 length is 17 residues. The junction had 12 bases not matched to a gene; V was cut back by 4 bases and J by 5 bases. Germline CDR1 ENHRY, CDR2 SYGVKD. The CD4+ fraction was divided into a CD45RA+ naive subset and a CD45RA-negative memory subset. Regarding this clone: Its antigen remains unknown.

Method: immunoSEQ multiplex PCR; TCRdb's copy keeps in-frame clones and lacks some. There are fewer than 1.8 million clones in the sample; approximately 98.5% occur only once, and 0.36% lies in the top ten. This receptor was taken from a man aged 25 to 40 in good health. The chain is built from TRBV10-3 and TRBJ2-2, with 8 positions matching TRBD2. Sequencing used naive CD4+ T cells sorted from blood. The subset: CD45RA+ positively selected. As DNA, the CDR3 is TGTGCCATCAGTGCGCAAAGCGGGAGCGTCGCGACCGGGGAGCTGTTTTTT. Residues: CAISAQSGSVATGELFF.